This record concerns one TCR beta chain sequence. Its antigen remains undetermined. No much larger clone exists at a distance of one base, and base qualities are not known. To prepare the library, RACE was applied. For sequencing, a NextSeq 500 was employed. During library preparation, unique molecular identifiers were attached to individual cDNA molecules so that TCRs could be counted quantitatively and reproducibly. Both TCR alpha and TCR beta chains were sequenced from each blood RNA sample. As for the authors' bioinformatics: A median of approximately 100,000 TCRs per sample was observed, with a range of about 23,224 to 750,000. V, J and CDR3 annotation of the TCR reads was performed with the Decombinator software suite. Every sample was subsampled to the same number of TCRs (28,000) for the PS versus PT1 abundance plots. TCRs were defined as expanded if absent before sensitization and observed at least eight times at the 2-week time point. TCRdb's own reprocessing of the public reads used fastp at Q25 and MiXCR and kept productive beta chains. Each entry is one CDR3 protein sequence, shown with its most common DNA and genes. It is TCRdb's table, rather than the study itself, that gives the V and J calls and clone size. The sample table lists 250,000 or so distinct CDR3 sequences, about 9% of them with a count of one. 2.3% of the sample rests with the top ten.

This specimen's time point label, per the study, means: pre-sensitization, week 0. According to the study, the label for this sample's treatment or condition signals: therapeutic diphenylcyclopropenone sensitization with weekly scalp DPC. At each patch-test visit, blood was drawn before the patch test was applied. To be eligible, patients had to be aged 18 to 70, diagnosed with alopecia and judged suitable for DPC therapy, while pregnant patients were excluded. Total RNA was extracted from unfractionated whole blood collected in Tempus Blood RNA tubes. This specimen belongs to a study of human T cells and chemical hapten exposure listed by TCRdb under 2021. Notes on the research overall: For sensitization, 2% DPC in acetone was applied to a roughly 2 cm by roughly 2 cm area of upper inner arm skin. Throughout the approximately 25-week study period, patients were also given weekly therapeutic DPC doses on the scalp. Patch tests used Finn chambers with 0.01% DPC on the upper back, scored after 6 days by International Contact Dermatitis Research Group standards. The patient cohort, mostly female, included alopecia areata with under or over 50% scalp involvement, alopecia totalis and alopecia universalis. Libraries were pooled for sequencing, and variation in per-sample TCR yields was attributed mainly to small differences in library volumes within the pool. The study tracked peripheral blood TCR repertoire changes in vivo during primary and secondary sensitization to the hapten diphenylcyclopropenone (DPC) in alopecia patients. Patient blood was sampled pre-sensitization (week 0) and at 2, 6 and about 24 weeks after DPC sensitization. Blood for TCR sequencing was provided by twenty-nine alopecia patients at one to four time points (pre-sensitization, 2, 6 and 24 weeks).

CDR3 length: 12 amino acids, cysteine to phenylalanine. The retained sequence is limited to the CDR3, 36 bases, with the frame set at the first base. Sequences DFQATT (CDR1) and SNEGSKA (CDR2) are obtained from the germline V gene (reference sequence). At the junction V is shortened by 5 bases and J by 2 bases, with 9 bases in between. Beyond this particular receptor, the publication reports: Patch test score was positively correlated with the number of PT1 expanded TCRs, with significance at thresholds 8, 16 and 32 but not at 4. All patients had alopecia, a presumed autoimmune disease, so their immune response might differ from that of healthy individuals. No change with DPC sensitization was found in the number of TCRs above 1 in 1000 frequency, and no evidence of global repertoire structure alterations was found. Expanded TCRs formed significantly more large CDR3 similarity clusters than pre-sensitization or healthy control sets, consistent with antigen-driven responses. After repeated subsampling, changes were observed in the strength of the expansion versus patch-test correlation and in the threshold at which the correlation became significant.

The sequence derives from a woman in her forties with alopecia areata. Some clones in this sample may be carry-over from other donors' samples. The source material was whole blood, sampled in connection with sensitization to the hapten diphenylcyclopropenone (DPC). Here the chain combines TRBV20-1 and TRBJ2-5; TRBD1 might be the D gene, on 5 matching bases. The CDR3 sequence is CSASRGQETQYF. The DNA sequence is as follows: TGCAGTGCTTCTAGGGGTCAAGAGACCCAGTACTTC.